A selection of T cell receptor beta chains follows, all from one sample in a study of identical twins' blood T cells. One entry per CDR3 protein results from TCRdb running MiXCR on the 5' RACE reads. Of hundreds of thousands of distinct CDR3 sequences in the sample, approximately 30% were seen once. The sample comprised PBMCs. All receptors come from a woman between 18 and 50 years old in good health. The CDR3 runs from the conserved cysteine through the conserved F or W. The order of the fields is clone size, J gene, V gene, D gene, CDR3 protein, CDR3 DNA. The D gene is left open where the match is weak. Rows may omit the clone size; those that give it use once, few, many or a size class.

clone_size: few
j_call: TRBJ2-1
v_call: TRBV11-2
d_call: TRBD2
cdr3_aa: CASSLVGTREYNEQFF
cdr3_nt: TGTGCCAGCAGCTTAGTAGGGACTAGGGAGTACAATGAGCAGTTCTTC

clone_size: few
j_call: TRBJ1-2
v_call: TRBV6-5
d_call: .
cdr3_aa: CASSRQDSYGYTF
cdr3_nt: TGTGCCAGCAGCCGACAGGACAGCTATGGCTACACCTTC

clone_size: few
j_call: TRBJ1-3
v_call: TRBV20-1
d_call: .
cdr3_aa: CSARGSGSGNTIYF
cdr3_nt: TGCAGTGCCAGGGGCAGCGGCTCTGGAAACACCATATATTTT

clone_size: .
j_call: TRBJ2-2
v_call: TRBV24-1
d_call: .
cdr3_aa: CATSDSVGGLTTGELFF
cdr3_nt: TGTGCCACCAGCGACTCGGTCGGAGGGTTGACGACCGGGGAGCTGTTTTTT

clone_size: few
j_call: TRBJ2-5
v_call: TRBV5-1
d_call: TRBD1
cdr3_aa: CASSSGQVQETQYF
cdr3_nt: TGCGCCAGCAGCTCCGGACAGGTTCAAGAGACCCAGTACTTC

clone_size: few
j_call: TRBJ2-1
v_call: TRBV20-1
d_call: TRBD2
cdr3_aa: CSARASSGGNNEQFF
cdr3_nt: TGCAGTGCTAGAGCCTCTAGCGGGGGTAACAATGAGCAGTTCTTC

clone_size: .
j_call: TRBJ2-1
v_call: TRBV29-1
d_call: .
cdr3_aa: CSFVVLTGEQFF
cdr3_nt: TGCAGCTTTGTTGTTCTAACCGGGGAGCAGTTCTTC

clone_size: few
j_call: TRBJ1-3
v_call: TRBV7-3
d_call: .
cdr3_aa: CASSPEAGNTIYF
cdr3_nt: TGTGCCAGCAGTCCGGAGGCGGGAAACACCATATATTTT

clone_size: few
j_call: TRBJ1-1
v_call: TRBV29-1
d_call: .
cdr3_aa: CVGGGQNLGWAFF
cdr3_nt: TGCGTGGGGGGCGGACAGAACCTTGGGTGGGCTTTCTTT

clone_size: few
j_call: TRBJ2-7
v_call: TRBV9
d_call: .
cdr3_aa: CASSVDGSSYEQYF
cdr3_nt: TGTGCCAGCAGCGTTGACGGAAGCTCCTACGAGCAGTACTTC

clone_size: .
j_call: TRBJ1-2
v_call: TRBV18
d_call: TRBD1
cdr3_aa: CASSLDRGLGYTF
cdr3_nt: TGTGCCAGCTCCCTTGACAGGGGATTAGGCTACACCTTC

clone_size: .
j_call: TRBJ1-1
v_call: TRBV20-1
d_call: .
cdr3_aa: CSASPARGWSTEAFF
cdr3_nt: TGCAGTGCTTCCCCGGCGCGGGGATGGAGCACTGAAGCTTTCTTT

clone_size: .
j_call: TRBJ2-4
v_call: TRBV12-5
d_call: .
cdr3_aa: CASQRKDGLAKNIQYF
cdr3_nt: TGTGCTAGTCAAAGGAAGGACGGACTAGCCAAAAACATTCAGTACTTC

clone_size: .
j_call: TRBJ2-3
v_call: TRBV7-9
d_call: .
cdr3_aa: CASSLSGVGGADTQYF
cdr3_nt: TGTGCCAGCAGCTTGTCGGGAGTGGGGGGCGCGGATACGCAGTATTTT

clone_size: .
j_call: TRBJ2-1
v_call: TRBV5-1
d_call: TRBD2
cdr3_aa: CASSLELAGLGEQFF
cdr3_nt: TGCGCCAGCAGCTTGGAACTAGCGGGATTGGGTGAGCAGTTCTTC

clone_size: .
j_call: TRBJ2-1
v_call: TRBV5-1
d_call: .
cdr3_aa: CASSLPEKGQFF
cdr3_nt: TGCGCCAGCAGCTTGCCCGAGAAAGGACAGTTCTTC

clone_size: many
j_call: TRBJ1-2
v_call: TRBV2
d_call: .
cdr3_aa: CASSEEGNYGYTF
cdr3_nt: TGTGCCAGCAGTGAAGAGGGGAACTATGGCTACACCTTC

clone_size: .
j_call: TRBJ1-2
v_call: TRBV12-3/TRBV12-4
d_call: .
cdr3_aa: CASSPSPGHYGYTF
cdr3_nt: TGTGCCAGCAGTCCTAGCCCGGGACATTATGGCTACACCTTC

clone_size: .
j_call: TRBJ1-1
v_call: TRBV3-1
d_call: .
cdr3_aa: CASSQDSDRRTEAFF
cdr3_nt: TGTGCCAGCAGCCAAGATAGTGACAGGAGGACTGAAGCTTTCTTT

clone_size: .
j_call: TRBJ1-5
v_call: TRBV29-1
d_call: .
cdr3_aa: CSVPAGSNQPQHF
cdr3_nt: TGCAGCGTTCCCGCGGGGAGCAATCAGCCCCAGCATTTT

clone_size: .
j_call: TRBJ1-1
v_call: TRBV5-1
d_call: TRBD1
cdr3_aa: CASSPGQWNTEAFF
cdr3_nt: TGCGCCAGCAGCCCGGGACAGTGGAACACTGAAGCTTTCTTT

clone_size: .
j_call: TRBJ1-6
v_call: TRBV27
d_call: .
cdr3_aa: CASSFRGSPLHF
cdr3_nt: TGTGCCAGCAGTTTTAGGGGATCACCCCTCCACTTT

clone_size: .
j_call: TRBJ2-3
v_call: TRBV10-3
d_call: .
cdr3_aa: CAISESLGTQYF
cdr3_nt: TGTGCCATCAGTGAGTCGCTGGGAACGCAGTATTTT

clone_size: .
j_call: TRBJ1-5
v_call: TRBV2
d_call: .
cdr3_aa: CASRQQGGSNQPQHF
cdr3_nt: TGTGCCAGCAGGCAACAGGGAGGAAGCAATCAGCCCCAGCATTTT

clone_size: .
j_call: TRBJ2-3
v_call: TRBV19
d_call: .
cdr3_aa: CASSSRGGTDTQYF
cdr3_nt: TGTGCCAGTAGTTCGAGGGGTGGCACAGATACGCAGTATTTT

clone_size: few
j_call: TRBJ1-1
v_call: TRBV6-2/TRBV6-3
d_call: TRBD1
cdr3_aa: CASSWGQRAFF
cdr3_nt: TGTGCCAGCAGCTGGGGACAGAGAGCTTTCTTT

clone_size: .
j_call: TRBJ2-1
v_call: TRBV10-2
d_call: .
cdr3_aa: CASSASVYNEQFF
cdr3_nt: TGCGCCAGCAGCGCTAGCGTATACAATGAGCAGTTCTTC

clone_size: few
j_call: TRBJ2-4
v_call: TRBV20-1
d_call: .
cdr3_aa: CSARKRGIAKNIQYF
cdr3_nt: TGCAGTGCTAGGAAGAGGGGAATAGCCAAAAACATTCAGTACTTC

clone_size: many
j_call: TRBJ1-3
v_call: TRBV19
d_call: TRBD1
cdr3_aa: CASNRDSAAGNTIYF
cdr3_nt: TGTGCCTCAAACCGGGACAGCGCTGCTGGAAACACCATATATTTT

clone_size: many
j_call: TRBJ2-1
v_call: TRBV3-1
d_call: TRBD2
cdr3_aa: CASSLRTSGINEQFF
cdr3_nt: TGTGCCAGCAGCCTTCGGACTAGCGGTATCAATGAGCAGTTCTTC

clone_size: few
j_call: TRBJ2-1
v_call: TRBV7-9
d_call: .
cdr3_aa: CASSSRGQLYNEQFF
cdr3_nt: TGTGCCAGCAGCTCAAGAGGACAGCTTTACAATGAGCAGTTCTTC

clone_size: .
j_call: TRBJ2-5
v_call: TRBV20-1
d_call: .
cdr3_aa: CSARDPLGGRETRYF
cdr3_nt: TGCAGTGCTAGAGACCCATTGGGGGGTCGGGAGACCCGGTACTTC